The text below deals with one T cell receptor (beta chain). TCRdb keeps only in-frame clones here, not all; method: immunoSEQ multiplex PCR. The sample has some 150,000 clones; roughly 94% are singletons. This CDR3 contains 16 residues. V shed 2 bases, J shed 4 bases, and the junction held 3 bases outside the gene matches. Germline assignment: CDR1 WNHNN and CDR2 SYGVQD (reference sequence). This sample is drawn from a study of control samples from healthy donors and cancer patients. The chain links TRBV10-1 to TRBJ1-5, with 12 bases matching TRBD1. The TCR sequence derives from a man aged 35 to 55 in good health. The sequenced sample consisted of blood. This CDR3 reads CASSERDRGLNQPQHF. CDR3 nucleotides: TGCGCCAGCAGTGAGCGGGACAGGGGGCTGAATCAGCCCCAGCATTTT.